This T cell receptor beta chain comes out of a study of blood T cell repertoires in COVID-19. The wider study: The origin of the acute and convalescent COVID-19 samples was the United States, Italy and Spain.

Per the study methods: Amplification with reference gene primers provided the estimates of nucleated cell counts. The protocol was immunoSEQ multiplex PCR, while the TCRdb copy is restricted to in-frame clones and leaves out a portion. The D gene and trimming were derived from the DNA, and the V and J assignments and clone size from that table. The sample shows about 200,000 clones, over 60% of them seen only once. The receptor comes from a woman in her 70s with acute or convalescent COVID-19. Input material: peripheral blood.

The CDR3 reads CASSPLGLGYNEQFF. CDR3 coding DNA: TGTGCCAGCTCACCGTTGGGACTAGGATACAATGAGCAGTTCTTC. The rearrangement links TRBV18 to TRBJ2-1; 8 bases are shared with TRBD2. This CDR3 has 15 amino acids. Unmatched junction bases numbered 5, after V lost 3 bases and J lost 4 bases. Germline V gene lookup returns CDR1 KGHSH and CDR2 LQKENI.